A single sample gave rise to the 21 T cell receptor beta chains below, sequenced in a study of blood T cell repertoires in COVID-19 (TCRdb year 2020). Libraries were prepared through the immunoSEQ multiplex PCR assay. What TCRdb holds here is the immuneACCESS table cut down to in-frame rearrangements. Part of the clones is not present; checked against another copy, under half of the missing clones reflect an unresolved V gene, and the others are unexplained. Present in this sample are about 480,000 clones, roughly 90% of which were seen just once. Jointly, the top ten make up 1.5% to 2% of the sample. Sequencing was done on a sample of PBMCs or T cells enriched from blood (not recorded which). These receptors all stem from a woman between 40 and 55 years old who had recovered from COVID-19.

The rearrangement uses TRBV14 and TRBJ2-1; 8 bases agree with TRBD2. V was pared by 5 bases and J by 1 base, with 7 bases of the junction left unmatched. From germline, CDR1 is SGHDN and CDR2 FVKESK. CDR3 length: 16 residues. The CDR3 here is CASSRSGSGSYNEQFF. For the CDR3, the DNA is TGTGCCAGCAGCAGGAGCGGGAGTGGATCCTACAATGAGCAGTTCTTC.

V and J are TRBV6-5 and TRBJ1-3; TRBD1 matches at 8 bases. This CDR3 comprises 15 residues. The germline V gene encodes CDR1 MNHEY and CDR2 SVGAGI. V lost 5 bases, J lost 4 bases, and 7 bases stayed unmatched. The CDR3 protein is CASSTPPGGGNTIYF. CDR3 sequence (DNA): TGTGCCAGCAGTACTCCCCCAGGGGGCGGAAACACCATATATTTT.

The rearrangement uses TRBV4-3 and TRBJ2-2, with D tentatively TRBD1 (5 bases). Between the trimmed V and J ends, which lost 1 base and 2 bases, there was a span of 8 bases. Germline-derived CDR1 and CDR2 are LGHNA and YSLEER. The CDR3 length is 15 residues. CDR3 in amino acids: CASSQGQLNTGELFF. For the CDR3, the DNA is TGCGCCAGCAGCCAAGGACAGTTAAACACCGGGGAGCTGTTTTTT.

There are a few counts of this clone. DNA of the CDR3: TGTGCCAGCAGCTTAGGCAAGACTAGCGGGAGAGGGTACGAGCAGTACTTC. Residues: CASSLGKTSGRGYEQYF. The chain recombines TRBV11-2 with TRBJ2-7; 12 bases fit TRBD2. CDR1 is SGHAT and CDR2 is FQNNGV in the germline V gene. The V segment lost 1 base and the J segment 4 bases; nucleotides outside the gene matches: 8. There are 17 residues in the CDR3.

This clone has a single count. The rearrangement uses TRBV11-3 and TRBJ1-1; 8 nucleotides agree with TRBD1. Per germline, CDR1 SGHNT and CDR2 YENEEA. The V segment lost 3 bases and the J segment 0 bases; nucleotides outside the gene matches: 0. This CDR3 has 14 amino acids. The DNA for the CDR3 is TGTGCCAGCAGCTTGACAGGGGTGAACACTGAAGCTTTCTTT. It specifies CASSLTGVNTEAFF.

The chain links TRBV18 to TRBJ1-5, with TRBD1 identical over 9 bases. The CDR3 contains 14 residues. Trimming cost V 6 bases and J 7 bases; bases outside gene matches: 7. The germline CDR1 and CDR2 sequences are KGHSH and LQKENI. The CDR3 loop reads CASSPGDRVQPQHF. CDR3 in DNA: TGTGCCAGCTCTCCAGGGGACAGGGTCCAGCCCCAGCATTTT.

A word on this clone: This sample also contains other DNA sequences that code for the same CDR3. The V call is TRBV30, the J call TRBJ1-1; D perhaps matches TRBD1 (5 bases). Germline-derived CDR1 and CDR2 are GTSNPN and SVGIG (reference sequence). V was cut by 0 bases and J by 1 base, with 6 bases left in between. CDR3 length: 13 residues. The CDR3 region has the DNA TGTGCCTGGAGTGTCGGACAGAACACTGAAGCTTTCTTT. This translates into CAWSVGQNTEAFF.

CDR3 nucleotides: TGTGCCAGCAGTGAAGATAGGGACAAAGCTTTCTACACCTTC. It specifies CASSEDRDKAFYTF. The gene calls are TRBV2 and TRBJ1-2; a weak D match, TRBD1 (6 bases). Germline loops: CDR1 SNHLY, CDR2 FYNNEI. This CDR3 comprises 14 residues. The V gene lost 1 base and the J gene lost 10 bases, with 16 bases spanning the gap.

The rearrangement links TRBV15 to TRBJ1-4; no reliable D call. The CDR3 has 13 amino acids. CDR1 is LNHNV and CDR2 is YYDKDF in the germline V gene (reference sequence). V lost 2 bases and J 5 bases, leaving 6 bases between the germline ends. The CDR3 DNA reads TGTGCCACCAGCAGATCCCCGAATGAAAAACTGTTTTTT. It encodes CATSRSPNEKLFF.

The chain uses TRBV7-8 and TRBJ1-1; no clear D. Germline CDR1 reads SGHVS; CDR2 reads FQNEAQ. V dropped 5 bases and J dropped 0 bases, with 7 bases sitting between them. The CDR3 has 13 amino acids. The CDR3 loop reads CASSLSLNTEAFF. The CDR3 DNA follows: TGTGCCAGCAGCCTATCGTTGAACACTGAAGCTTTCTTT.

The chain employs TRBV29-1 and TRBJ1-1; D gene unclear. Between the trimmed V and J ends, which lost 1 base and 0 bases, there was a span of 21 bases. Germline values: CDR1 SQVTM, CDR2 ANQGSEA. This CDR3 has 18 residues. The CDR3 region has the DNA TGCAGCGTTGAAGTTCAGACGCTAGAGCCCTGGATGAACACTGAAGCTTTCTTT. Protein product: CSVEVQTLEPWMNTEAFF.

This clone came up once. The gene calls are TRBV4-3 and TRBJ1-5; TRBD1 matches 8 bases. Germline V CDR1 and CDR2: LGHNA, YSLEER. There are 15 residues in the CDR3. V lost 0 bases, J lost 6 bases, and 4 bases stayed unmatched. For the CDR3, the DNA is TGCGCCAGCAGCCAAGATAGGACAGGGCCTCAGCCCCAGCATTTT. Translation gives CASSQDRTGPQPQHF.

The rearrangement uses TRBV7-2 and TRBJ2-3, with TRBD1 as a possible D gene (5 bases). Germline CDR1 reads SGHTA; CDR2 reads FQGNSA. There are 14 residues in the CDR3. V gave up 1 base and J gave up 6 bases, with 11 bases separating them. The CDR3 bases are TGTGCCAGCAGCTTAGTCAGGGTAGGGGATACGCAGTATTTT. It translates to CASSLVRVGDTQYF.

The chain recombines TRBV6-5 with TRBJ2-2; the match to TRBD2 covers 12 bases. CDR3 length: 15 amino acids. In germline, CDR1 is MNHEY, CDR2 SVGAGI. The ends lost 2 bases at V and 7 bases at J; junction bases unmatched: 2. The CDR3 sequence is CASSYGTSGLGELFF. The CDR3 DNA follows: TGTGCCAGCAGTTACGGGACTAGCGGGCTCGGGGAGCTGTTTTTT.

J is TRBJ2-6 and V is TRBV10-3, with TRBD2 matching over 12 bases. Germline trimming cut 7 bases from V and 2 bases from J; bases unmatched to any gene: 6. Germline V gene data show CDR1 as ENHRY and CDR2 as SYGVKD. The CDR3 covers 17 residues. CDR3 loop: CAITGASGRAGANVLTF. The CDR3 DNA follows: TGTGCCATCACCGGTGCTAGCGGGAGGGCTGGGGCCAACGTCCTGACTTTC.

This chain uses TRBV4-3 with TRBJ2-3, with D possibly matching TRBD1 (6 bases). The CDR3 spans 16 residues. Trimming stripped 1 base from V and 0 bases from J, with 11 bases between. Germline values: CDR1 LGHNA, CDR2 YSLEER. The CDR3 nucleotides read TGCGCCAGCAGCCAAGTCGGTGGGGGCAGCACAGATACGCAGTATTTT. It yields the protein CASSQVGGGSTDTQYF.

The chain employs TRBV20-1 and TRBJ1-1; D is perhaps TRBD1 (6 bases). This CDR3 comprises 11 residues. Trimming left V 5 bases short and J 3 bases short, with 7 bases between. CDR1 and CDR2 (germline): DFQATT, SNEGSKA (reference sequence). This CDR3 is CSARTDTEAFF. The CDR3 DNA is TGCAGTGCTCGGACAGACACTGAAGCTTTCTTT.

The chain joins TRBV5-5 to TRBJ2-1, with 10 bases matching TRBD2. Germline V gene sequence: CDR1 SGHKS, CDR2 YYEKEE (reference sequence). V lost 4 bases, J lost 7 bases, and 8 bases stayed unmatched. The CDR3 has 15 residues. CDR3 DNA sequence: TGTGCCAGCAGCGAGGCTAGCGGGAGAGGGAATGAGCAGTTCTTC. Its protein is CASSEASGRGNEQFF.

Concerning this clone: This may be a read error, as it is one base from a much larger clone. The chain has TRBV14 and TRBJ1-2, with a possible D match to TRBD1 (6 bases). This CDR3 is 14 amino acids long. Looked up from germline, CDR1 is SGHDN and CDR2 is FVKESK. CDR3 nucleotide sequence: TGTACCAGCAGCCGAAGAGGGGGTCCCTGGGGCTACACCTTC. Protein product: CTSSRRGGPWGYTF.

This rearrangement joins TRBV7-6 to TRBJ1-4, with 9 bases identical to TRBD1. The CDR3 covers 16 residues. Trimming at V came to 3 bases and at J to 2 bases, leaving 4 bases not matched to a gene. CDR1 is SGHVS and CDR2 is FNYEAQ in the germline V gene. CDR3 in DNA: TGTGCCAGCAGCTTGACGGGACAGGGTACTAATGAAAAACTGTTTTTT. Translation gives CASSLTGQGTNEKLFF.

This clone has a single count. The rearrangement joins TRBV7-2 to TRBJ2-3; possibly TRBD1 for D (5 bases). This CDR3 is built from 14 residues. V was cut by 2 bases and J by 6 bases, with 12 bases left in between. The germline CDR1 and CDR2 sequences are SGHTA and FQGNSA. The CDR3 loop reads CASSLRGAPDTQYF. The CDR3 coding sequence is TGTGCCAGCAGCTTACGTGGGGCCCCCGATACGCAGTATTTT.